Listed here are 15 T cell receptor beta chains from one sample, sequenced in a study of blood T cell repertoires in COVID-19 (TCRdb year 2020). The library was produced with the immunoSEQ multiplex PCR assay. TCRdb re-hosts the immuneACCESS table, in-frame sequences only. Its copies lack some clones; in the studies checked, an unresolved V gene accounts for under half of them, and the cause for the rest is not known. The sample contains some 490,000 clones, around 85% of them found a single time. Of the sample, approximately 8% falls within the top ten clones. Sequenced: PBMCs or T cells enriched from blood (not recorded which). The source of these receptors is an older woman who had recovered from COVID-19.

The rearrangement joins TRBV2 to TRBJ2-3; 9 bases align to TRBD2. This CDR3 region has 19 residues. V lost 0 bases and J lost 4; bases outside the gene matches: 14. Germline V lookup: CDR1 SNHLY, CDR2 FYNNEI. The CDR3 sequence: CASSEALPGLATNSDTQYF. The DNA of the CDR3 is TGTGCCAGCAGTGAAGCCCTACCGGGACTAGCAACGAACTCAGATACGCAGTATTTT.

The table lists this clone with a count of one. This chain uses TRBV9 with TRBJ2-7, with 8 nucleotides matching TRBD1. CDR1 and CDR2 from the germline V gene are SGDLS and YYNGEE. Trimming removed 0 bases from V and 2 bases from J; junction bases left unmatched: 4. This CDR3 is built from 15 residues. This CDR3 is CASSVEQGATYEQYF. Here the CDR3 DNA reads TGTGCCAGCAGCGTAGAGCAGGGGGCCACCTACGAGCAGTACTTC.

CDR3 in DNA: TGCGCCAGCAGTGAGTCCCTAGCGCGGAATGAGCAGTTCTTC. Protein product: CASSESLARNEQFF. The genes are TRBV10-1 and TRBJ2-1, with D possibly matching TRBD2 (6 bases). V lost 0 bases and J lost 7, with 10 bases in between. Germline CDR1 reads WNHNN; CDR2 reads SYGVQD (reference sequence). The CDR3 loop spans 14 amino acids.

The genes are TRBV30 and TRBJ2-5, with a weak D call TRBD1 (6 bases). CDR3 length: 13 amino acids. Germline V CDR1 and CDR2: GTSNPN, SVGIG (reference sequence). Trimming cost V 1 base and J 4 bases, with 10 bases left between them. DNA for the CDR3: TGTGCCTGGAGTGAGGTGGGGGCAGAGACCCAGTACTTC. Protein: CAWSEVGAETQYF.

This clone appeared once. J is TRBJ1-6 and V is TRBV19; TRBD1 agrees at 7 bases. The J segment lost 0 bases and the V segment lost 6 bases, leaving 11 bases of the junction unmatched. This CDR3 region has 18 residues. CDR1 and CDR2 from the germline V gene are LNHDA and SQIVND (reference sequence). CDR3 DNA: TGTGCCAGTAGGAGTCGGGCAGGGGGTAGCTCCTATAATTCACCCCTCCACTTT. This codes for CASRSRAGGSSYNSPLHF.

V and J are TRBV28 and TRBJ2-1; the D is unclear. Germline CDR1 and CDR2: MDHEN and SYDVKM. The CDR3 runs to 14 residues. Between the trimmed V and J ends, which lost 6 bases and 7 bases, there was a span of 16 bases. The CDR3 nucleotides read TGTGCCAGCAGCCCCAACGACAAAGTAAATGAGCAGTTCTTC. Its translation is CASSPNDKVNEQFF.

This clone was detected only a few times. The V and J genes are TRBV18 and TRBJ2-6; D call uncertain. Germline-derived CDR1 and CDR2 are KGHSH and LQKENI. Trimming removed 3 bases from V and 0 bases from J, with 9 bases in between. The CDR3 sequence is 16 residues long. The CDR3, as DNA: TGTGCCAGCTCACCTTACCGACACTCTGGGGCCAACGTCCTGACTTTC. As protein: CASSPYRHSGANVLTF.

The chain has TRBV28 and TRBJ1-5; 9 nucleotides agree with TRBD1. Per the germline V gene, CDR1 is MDHEN and CDR2 is SYDVKM. There are 18 residues in the CDR3. The trim removed 1 base at V and 1 base at J, leaving 8 bases unmatched. The CDR3 region is CASSLSPGQGHSNQPQHF. CDR3 DNA sequence: TGTGCCAGCAGTTTATCCCCGGGACAGGGACACAGCAATCAGCCCCAGCATTTT.

V usage is TRBV2 and J usage is TRBJ1-3, with TRBD1 as a possible D gene (5 bases). From germline, CDR1 is SNHLY and CDR2 FYNNEI. The V end lost 8 bases, the J end lost 2 bases, and 13 bases lay between the germline ends. This CDR3 contains 14 residues. CDR3 DNA: TGTGCCAGCGTATCGGGGGGAGCTGGAAACACCATATATTTT. This gives the protein CASVSGGAGNTIYF.

This chain joins TRBV18 and TRBJ2-5; D is unclear. This CDR3 is 14 amino acids long. Germline assignment: CDR1 KGHSH and CDR2 LQKENI. V was trimmed by 0 bases and J by 4 bases, leaving 9 bases between them. The CDR3 DNA follows: TGTGCCAGCTCACCACCGGCCCGAGGAGAGACCCAGTACTTC. As protein: CASSPPARGETQYF.

The chain combines TRBV9 with TRBJ2-7, with D perhaps matching TRBD2 (5 bases). The germline gives CDR1 SGDLS, CDR2 YYNGEE. V was trimmed by 1 base and J by 5 bases, leaving 13 bases between them. The CDR3 totals 14 residues. This CDR3 is CASSVSSGIHEQYF. For the CDR3, the DNA is TGTGCCAGCAGCGTATCGTCCGGGATCCACGAGCAGTACTTC. Full variable domain (rest looked up from reference TRBV9 and TRBJ2-7): DSGVTQTPKHLITATGQRVTLRCSPRSGDLSVYWYQQSLDQGLQFLIQYYNGEERAKGNILERFSAQQFPDLHSELNLSSLELGDSALYFCASSVSSGIHEQYFGPGTRLTVT.

The rearrangement joins TRBV28 to TRBJ1-2; a weak D match, TRBD1 (6 bases). CDR3 length equals 12 residues. The V gene's germline CDR1 is MDHEN and CDR2 SYDVKM. Trimming cost V 2 bases and J 7 bases, with 8 bases left between them. The CDR3 DNA reads as TGTGCCAGCAGTTTAACCAGGGGTGGCTACACCTTC. Translated, it gives CASSLTRGGYTF.

The V call is TRBV12-3 or TRBV12-4, the J call TRBJ1-2, with D perhaps TRBD1 (5 bases). The CDR3 covers 12 residues. Trimming cost V 3 bases and J 6 bases, with 8 bases left between them. CDR3 sequence: CASSLSGHGYTF. The CDR3 DNA sequence: TGTGCCAGCAGTTTGTCAGGGCATGGCTACACCTTC.

The chain joins TRBV2 to TRBJ1-1; D perhaps matches TRBD1 (5 bases). CDR3 size: 16 residues. Germline CDR1 and CDR2: SNHLY and FYNNEI. Trimming pared 3 bases from V and 0 bases from J, leaving 14 bases between. CDR3 nucleotide sequence: TGTGCCAGCAGTGACGCCTTGGGGCCCATGAACACTGAAGCTTTCTTT. Translation: CASSDALGPMNTEAFF.

This clone has only a few counts. The chain joins TRBV2 to TRBJ2-3; D is ambiguous. Trimming removed 9 bases from V and 2 bases from J, with 15 bases in between. CDR3 length: 14 amino acids. Looked up from germline, CDR1 is SNHLY and CDR2 is FYNNEI. The CDR3 sequence: CASLRSRPTDTQYF. The CDR3 nucleotides read TGTGCCAGTCTCAGGTCGCGTCCCACAGATACGCAGTATTTT.